The 26 T cell receptor beta chains reported below all come from one sample, sequenced in a study of post-analysis software for immune sequencing data. Carried by the TCR beta cDNA libraries were unique molecular identifiers. Each CDR3 protein is one row after TCRdb ran MiXCR on the PCR reads. This sample has about 540,000 distinct CDR3 sequences, with around 31% found just once. These receptors lack a known antigen. Overall study results and limits: Comparison of patients with controls showed five TRBV segments more frequent in patients, TRBV5-6, TRBV5-1 and TRBV20-1 among them.

Sequencing input: blood. These TCRs come from a girl younger than 18 with multiple sclerosis.

This clonotype was observed a handful of times. J is TRBJ2-1 and V is TRBV3-1; D ambiguous. This CDR3 has 15 residues. V lost 8 bases and J 0 bases, leaving 14 bases between the germline ends. The germline V gene has CDR1 LGHDT and CDR2 YNNKEL (reference sequence). In DNA, the CDR3 is TGTGCCAGCGGCCGAATTACCAGCTCCTACAATGAGCAGTTCTTC. It encodes CASGRITSSYNEQFF.

At least ten counts were recorded for this clonotype. The chain uses TRBV28 and TRBJ1-2; the D gene is possibly TRBD1 (6 bases). Between the trimmed V and J ends, which lost 3 bases and 3 bases, there was a span of 23 bases. Looked up from germline, CDR1 is MDHEN and CDR2 is SYDVKM. CDR3 length: 18 amino acids. Written as DNA, the CDR3 is TGTGCCAGCAGTTTTGTCAGGGGATCGGACAAAACGTACTATGGCTACACCTTC. Translating gives CASSFVRGSDKTYYGYTF.

This clonotype was seen only a few times. The chain is built from TRBV20-1 and TRBJ2-7; D gene uncertain. From germline, CDR1 is DFQATT and CDR2 SNEGSKA (reference sequence). Trimming removed 0 bases at V and 2 bases at J, with 14 bases between. CDR3 length equals 15 residues. The DNA for the CDR3 is TGCAGTGCTAGAGATCCCCGCGGCTCTGCCTACGAGCAGTACTTC. Amino acids: CSARDPRGSAYEQYF.

This clonotype was detected a few times. The genes are TRBV6-2 or TRBV6-3 and TRBJ2-1, with TRBD2 matching over 9 bases. The length of the CDR3 is 12 residues. Germline V gene sequence: CDR1 MNHEY, CDR2 SVGEGT. Germline trimming cut 7 bases from V and 9 bases from J; bases unmatched to any gene: 4. The chain's CDR3 is CASIDSGGEQFF. The CDR3 DNA is TGTGCCAGCATTGATAGCGGGGGTGAGCAGTTCTTC.

This chain links TRBV4-2 with TRBJ2-1; D may match TRBD1 or TRBD2 (6 bases each). There are 15 residues in the CDR3. The V end lost 1 base, the J end lost 6 bases, and 13 bases lay between the germline ends. The germline V gene has CDR1 LGHNA and CDR2 YNFKEQ. CDR3 region: CASSQVPGASNEQFF. The DNA for the CDR3 is TGTGCCAGCAGCCAAGTCCCGGGGGCGTCCAATGAGCAGTTCTTC.

The V call is TRBV10-2, the J call TRBJ2-7; the match to TRBD1 covers 7 bases. V was pared by 8 bases and J by 0 bases, with 7 bases of the junction left unmatched. CDR3 size: 14 residues. Looked up from germline, CDR1 is WSHSY and CDR2 is SAAADI. For the CDR3, the DNA is TGCGCCAGCTCCCCTGACAGGGCCTCCTACGAGCAGTACTTC. This translates into CASSPDRASYEQYF.

The chain recombines TRBV28 with TRBJ2-3; 7 bases fit TRBD1. In germline, CDR1 is MDHEN, CDR2 SYDVKM. There are 14 residues in the CDR3. The trim removed 3 bases at V and 7 bases at J, leaving 7 bases unmatched. CDR3 residues: CASSFLQGGHTQYF. In DNA, the CDR3 is TGTGCCAGCAGTTTCCTACAAGGGGGCCATACGCAGTATTTT.

The chain recombines TRBV4-1 with TRBJ2-7; D may be TRBD1 or TRBD2 (5 bases each). The closer fit of TRBJ2-5 to the DNA end suggests the J call may be wrong. Looked up from germline, CDR1 is MGHRA and CDR2 is YSYEKL. CDR3 length: 15 amino acids. CDR3 sequence reads: CASSQLAGRGETQYF. CDR3 DNA: TGCGCCAGCAGCCAACTAGCAGGGAGAGGGGAGACCCAGTACTTC.

The chain couples TRBV21-1 to TRBJ2-5; TRBD2, as called in the table, went unchecked against the DNA. TRBV21-1 is given as a pseudogene. The CDR3 has 13 residues. The CDR3 protein is CASRPHVVEEQYF. CDR3 sequence (DNA): TGTGCCAGCAGACCTCACGTAGTCGAGGAGCAGTACTTC.

J is TRBJ1-2 and V is TRBV4-1; D is unclear. CDR1 is MGHRA and CDR2 is YSYEKL in the germline V gene. This CDR3 is built from 15 residues. V lost 0 bases to trimming and J lost 0 bases, with 8 bases between them. The CDR3 DNA sequence: TGCGCCAGCAGCCAAGATCCCCAGCCTAACTATGGCTACACCTTC. Amino acids: CASSQDPQPNYGYTF.

For the CDR3, the DNA is TGTGCCAGCAGCCAAGATGGCAGGGGGTCTTACGAGCAGTACTTC. Translated, it gives CASSQDGRGSYEQYF. This chain uses TRBV3-1 with TRBJ2-5; 7 bases map to TRBD1. The end of the DNA is better explained by TRBJ2-7, so the J call may be wrong. CDR3 length: 15 amino acids. Germline V gene lookup returns CDR1 LGHDT and CDR2 YNNKEL (reference sequence).

J is TRBJ1-4 and V is TRBV5-1, with D unresolved. V was shortened by 0 bases and J by 12 bases, with 21 bases between the two germline ends. CDR3 length: 16 amino acids. Germline loops: CDR1 SGHRS, CDR2 YFSETQ. The CDR3 reads CASSLGNKQKRNELFF. The CDR3 coding sequence is TGCGCCAGCAGCTTGGGAAATAAACAAAAGCGGAATGAACTGTTTTTT.

The chain links TRBV5-1 to TRBJ2-3; possibly TRBD1 for D (6 bases). V was shortened by 3 bases and J by 1 base, with 12 bases between the two germline ends. This CDR3 has 15 amino acids. Germline assignment: CDR1 SGHRS and CDR2 YFSETQ. In nucleotides, the CDR3 is TGCGCCAGCAGCTCTCGACAGGAGGGCACAGATACGCAGTATTTT. The encoded protein is CASSSRQEGTDTQYF.

Worth noting for this clonotype: A much larger clone sits a single nucleotide away, making a read error possible. The rearrangement uses TRBV7-8 and TRBJ1-1; TRBD1 might be the D (5 bases). This CDR3 has 15 residues. Per the germline V gene, CDR1 is SGHVS and CDR2 is FQNEAQ. CDR3 loop: CTSSLVTVWGSEAFF. The CDR3, as DNA: TGTACCAGCAGCTTAGTGACAGTTTGGGGGTCTGAAGCTTTCTTT.

The V call is TRBV11-2, the J call TRBJ2-7, with D perhaps matching TRBD1 or TRBD2 (6 bases each). The J call is uncertain, as TRBJ2-5 better fits the DNA end. The CDR3 is 14 residues long. Germline assignment: CDR1 SGHAT and CDR2 FQNNGV. In DNA form, the CDR3 reads TGTGCCAGCAGCTTAGTCTGGGGGGCGGAGACCCAGTACTTC. This codes for CASSLVWGAETQYF.

V usage is TRBV29-1 and J usage is TRBJ2-5, with D possibly being TRBD1 (6 bases). This CDR3 has 13 amino acids. The V end lost 6 bases, the J end lost 2 bases, and 13 bases lay between the germline ends. The germline CDR1 and CDR2 sequences are SQVTM and ANQGSEA. The CDR3 reads CSVPGVAQETQYF. CDR3 nucleotide sequence: TGCAGCGTCCCAGGGGTGGCGCAAGAGACCCAGTACTTC.

The V gene is TRBV29-1, the J gene TRBJ2-5; 7 bases agree with TRBD1. CDR3 length: 14 residues. V dropped 4 bases and J dropped 2; count of bases not matched to a gene: 7. The germline V gene has CDR1 SQVTM and CDR2 ANQGSEA. For the CDR3, the DNA is TGCAGCGTTGTTTTGCTGACAGGGCAAGAGACCCAGTACTTC. This encodes CSVVLLTGQETQYF.

The CDR3 spells CAIRGSNYEQYF. For the CDR3, the DNA is TGTGCCATCAGGGGCAGTAACTACGAGCAGTACTTC. V is TRBV10-3 and J is TRBJ2-7, with D uncertain. Germline V gives CDR1 ENHRY, CDR2 SYGVKD. Trimming shortened V by 6 bases and J by 3 bases, and 9 bases separated the two germline ends. CDR3 length: 12 amino acids.

The gene calls are TRBV4-1 and TRBJ2-5; D not resolved. The CDR3 consists of 13 residues. Trimming took 8 bases from V and 5 from J, leaving 15 bases between them. Germline CDR1 MGHRA, CDR2 YSYEKL. The CDR3 reads CASSLVVRETQYF. The CDR3 DNA follows: TGCGCCAGCTCACTGGTCGTTCGGGAGACCCAGTACTTC.

This chain joins TRBV7-9 and TRBJ1-1; maybe TRBD1 (5 bases). CDR3 length: 14 residues. Trimming left V 8 bases short and J 0 bases short, with 13 bases between. Germline CDR1 reads SEHNR; CDR2 reads FQNEAQ (reference sequence). The DNA for the CDR3 is TGTGCCAGCCGTCGCGGGACGGTGAACACTGAAGCTTTCTTT. Residues: CASRRGTVNTEAFF.

This clonotype has only a few counts. This chain uses TRBV5-1 with TRBJ2-1; D perhaps matches TRBD2 (5 bases). This CDR3 is built from 16 residues. Germline V CDR1 and CDR2: SGHRS, YFSETQ. V was trimmed by 2 bases and J by 0 bases, leaving 12 bases between them. The CDR3 spells CASSFQTTSSYNEQFF. The CDR3 DNA sequence: TGCGCCAGCAGCTTCCAGACTACTAGCTCCTACAATGAGCAGTTCTTC.

This clonotype was detected ten times or more. The chain employs TRBV20-1 and TRBJ2-3, with 8 positions matching TRBD2. With V trimmed by 1 base and J by 0 bases, 6 bases remained unmatched. Germline values: CDR1 DFQATT, CDR2 SNEGSKA (reference sequence). The CDR3 extends over 16 amino acids. The CDR3 here is CSARGPAGASTDTQYF. The CDR3 nucleotides read TGCAGTGCTAGAGGACCAGCGGGGGCTAGCACAGATACGCAGTATTTT.

This clonotype has more than one count but fewer than ten. The V gene is TRBV7-9, the J gene TRBJ2-3, with D hard to call. The CDR3 consists of 14 residues. Germline V lookup: CDR1 SEHNR, CDR2 FQNEAQ (reference sequence). Trimming left V 7 bases short and J 5 bases short, with 16 bases between. This CDR3 is CASNFRSLGDTQYF. The CDR3 coding sequence is TGTGCCAGCAACTTTAGGTCATTGGGAGATACGCAGTATTTT.

This sequence joins TRBV20-1 and TRBJ2-1, with D unresolved. Germline assignment: CDR1 DFQATT and CDR2 SNEGSKA (reference sequence). V gave up 3 bases and J gave up 0 bases, with 6 bases separating them. The CDR3 sequence is 13 residues long. This chain's CDR3 is CSARGISYNEQFF. The CDR3 region has the DNA TGCAGTGCTAGGGGGATCTCCTACAATGAGCAGTTCTTC.

The DNA for the CDR3 is TGCAGCGTTGTATGGGCAGGGGGTTACACCTTC. Its protein is CSVVWAGGYTF. The J gene is TRBJ1-2, the V gene TRBV29-1; the match to TRBD1 covers 7 bases. The V gene end was trimmed by 4 bases and the J gene end by 11 bases; junction bases not matched to a gene: 7. This CDR3 is built from 11 residues. CDR1 is SQVTM and CDR2 is ANQGSEA in the germline V gene.

The CDR3 loop is CASSLSGAGLYTDTQYF. CDR3 in DNA: TGTGCCAGCAGCCTGAGCGGCGCGGGGCTATACACAGATACGCAGTATTTT. The chain joins TRBV9 to TRBJ2-3; weak D call: TRBD2 (6 bases). Germline V CDR1 and CDR2: SGDLS, YYNGEE. The CDR3 consists of 17 residues. V was trimmed by 4 bases and J by 2 bases, leaving 20 bases between them.